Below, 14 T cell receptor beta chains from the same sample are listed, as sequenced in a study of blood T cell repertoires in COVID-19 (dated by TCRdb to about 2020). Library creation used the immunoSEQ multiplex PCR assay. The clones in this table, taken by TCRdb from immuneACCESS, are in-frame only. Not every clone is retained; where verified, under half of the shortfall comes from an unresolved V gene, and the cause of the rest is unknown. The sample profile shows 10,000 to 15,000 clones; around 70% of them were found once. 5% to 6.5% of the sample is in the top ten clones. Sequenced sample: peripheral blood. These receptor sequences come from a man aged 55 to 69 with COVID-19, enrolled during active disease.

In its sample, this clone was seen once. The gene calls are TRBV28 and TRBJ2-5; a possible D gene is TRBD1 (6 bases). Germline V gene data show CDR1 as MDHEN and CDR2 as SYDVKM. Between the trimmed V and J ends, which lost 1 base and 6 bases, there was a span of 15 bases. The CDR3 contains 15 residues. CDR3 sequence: CASSLFRGNNKTQYF. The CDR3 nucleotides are TGTGCCAGCAGTTTATTCAGGGGTAACAACAAGACCCAGTACTTC.

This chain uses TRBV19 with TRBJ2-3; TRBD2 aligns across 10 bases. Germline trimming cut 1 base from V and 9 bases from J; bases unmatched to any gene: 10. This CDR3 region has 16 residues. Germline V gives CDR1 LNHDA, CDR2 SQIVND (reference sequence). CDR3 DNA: TGTGCCAGTAGTATAGGAGCTAGCGGGAGCTTAGGCACGCAGTATTTT. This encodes CASSIGASGSLGTQYF.

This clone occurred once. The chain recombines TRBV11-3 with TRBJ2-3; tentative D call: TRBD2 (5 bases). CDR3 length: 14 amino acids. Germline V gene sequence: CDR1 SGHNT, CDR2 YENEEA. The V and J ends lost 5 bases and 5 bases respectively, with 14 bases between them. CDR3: CASSPGWAGDTQYF. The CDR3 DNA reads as TGTGCCAGCAGCCCGGGGTGGGCTGGAGATACGCAGTATTTT. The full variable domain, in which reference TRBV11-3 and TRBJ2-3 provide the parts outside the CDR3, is EAGVVQSPRYKIIEKKQPVAFWCNPISGHNTLYWYLQNLGQGPELLIRYENEEAVDDSQLPKDRFSAERLKGVDSTLKIQPAELGDSAVYLCASSPGWAGDTQYFGPGTRLTVL.

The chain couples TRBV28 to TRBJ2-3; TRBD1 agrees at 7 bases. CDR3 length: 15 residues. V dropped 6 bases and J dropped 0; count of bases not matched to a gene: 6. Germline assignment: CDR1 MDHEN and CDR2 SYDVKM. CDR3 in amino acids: CASRLQGVSTDTQYF. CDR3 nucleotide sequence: TGTGCCAGCAGGCTCCAGGGGGTTAGCACAGATACGCAGTATTTT. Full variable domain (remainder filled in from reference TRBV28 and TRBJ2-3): DVKVTQSSRYLVKRTGEKVFLECVQDMDHENMFWYRQDPGLGLRLIYFSYDVKMKEKGDIPEGYSVSREKKERFSLILESASTNQTSMYLCASRLQGVSTDTQYFGPGTRLTVL.

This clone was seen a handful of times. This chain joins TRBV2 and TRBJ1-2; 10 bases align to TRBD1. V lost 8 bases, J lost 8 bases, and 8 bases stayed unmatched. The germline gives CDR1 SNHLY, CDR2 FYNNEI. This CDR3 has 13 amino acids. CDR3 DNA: TGTGCCAGCTTCCGGGACAGGGGCGACGGCTACACCTTC. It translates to CASFRDRGDGYTF.

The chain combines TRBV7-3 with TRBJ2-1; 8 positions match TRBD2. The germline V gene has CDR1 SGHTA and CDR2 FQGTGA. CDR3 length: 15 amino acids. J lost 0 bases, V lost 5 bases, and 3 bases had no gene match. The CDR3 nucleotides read TGTGCCAGCAGCCCTACTAGCGGCTCCTACAATGAGCAGTTCTTC. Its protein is CASSPTSGSYNEQFF.

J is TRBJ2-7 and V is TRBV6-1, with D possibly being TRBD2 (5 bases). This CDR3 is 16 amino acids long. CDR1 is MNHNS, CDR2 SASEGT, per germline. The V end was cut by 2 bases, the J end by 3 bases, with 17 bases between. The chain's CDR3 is CASSELGSTLSYEQYF. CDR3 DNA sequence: TGTGCCAGCAGTGAATTGGGGAGTACCCTGAGCTACGAGCAGTACTTC.

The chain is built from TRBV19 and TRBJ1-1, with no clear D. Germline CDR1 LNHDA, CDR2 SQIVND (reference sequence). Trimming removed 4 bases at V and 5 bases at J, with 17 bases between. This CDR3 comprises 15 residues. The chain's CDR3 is CASSTPFFYGTEAFF. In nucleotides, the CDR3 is TGTGCCAGTAGTACCCCCTTTTTCTACGGGACTGAAGCTTTCTTT.

The CDR3 protein is CASSEATGAATNEKLFF. The CDR3 DNA is TGTGCCAGCAGTGAAGCTACAGGGGCTGCAACTAATGAAAAACTGTTTTTT. The chain combines TRBV6-1 with TRBJ1-4, with 7 bases matching TRBD1. Per the germline V gene, CDR1 is MNHNS and CDR2 is SASEGT. The CDR3 is made up of 17 amino acids. Unmatched junction bases numbered 4, after V lost 0 bases and J lost 0 bases.

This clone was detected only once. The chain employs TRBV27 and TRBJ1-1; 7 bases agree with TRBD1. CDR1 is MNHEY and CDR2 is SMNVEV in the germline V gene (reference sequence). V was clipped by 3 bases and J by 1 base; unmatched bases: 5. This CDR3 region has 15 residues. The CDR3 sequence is CASSFSTGANTEAFF. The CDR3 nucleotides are TGTGCCAGCAGTTTTAGTACAGGGGCGAACACTGAAGCTTTCTTT.

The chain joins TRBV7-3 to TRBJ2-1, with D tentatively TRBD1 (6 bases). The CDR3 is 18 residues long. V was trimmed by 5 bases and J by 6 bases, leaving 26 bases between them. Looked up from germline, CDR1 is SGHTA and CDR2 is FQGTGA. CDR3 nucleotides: TGTGCCAGCAGCAAAATGGGGGCTAGCTACGGCCTTTCCAATGAGCAGTTCTTC. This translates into CASSKMGASYGLSNEQFF.

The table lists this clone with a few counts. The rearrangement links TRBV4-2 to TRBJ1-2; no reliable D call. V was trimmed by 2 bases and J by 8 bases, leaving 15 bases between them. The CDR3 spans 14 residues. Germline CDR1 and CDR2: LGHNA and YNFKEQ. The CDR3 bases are TGTGCCAGCAGCCAATCCCCAGGCCCCCTAGGCTACACCTTC. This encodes CASSQSPGPLGYTF.

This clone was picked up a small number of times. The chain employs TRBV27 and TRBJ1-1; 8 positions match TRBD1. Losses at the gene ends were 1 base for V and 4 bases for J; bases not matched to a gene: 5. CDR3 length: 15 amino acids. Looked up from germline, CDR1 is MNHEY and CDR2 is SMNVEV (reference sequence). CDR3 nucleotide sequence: TGTGCCAGCAGTTTATGGGCAGGGGGCTTCACTGAAGCTTTCTTT. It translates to CASSLWAGGFTEAFF.

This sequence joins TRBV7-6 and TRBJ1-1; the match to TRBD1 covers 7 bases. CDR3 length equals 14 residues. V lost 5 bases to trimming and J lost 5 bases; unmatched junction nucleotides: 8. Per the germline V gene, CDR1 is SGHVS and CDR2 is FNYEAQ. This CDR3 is CASSMQATGTEAFF. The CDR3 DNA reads TGTGCCAGCAGCATGCAAGCGACAGGGACTGAAGCTTTCTTT.